One sample yielded the 20 T cell receptor beta chains listed below, sequenced in a study of shared clonotypes between healthy human individuals. CD8 cells classed as naive were CD45RO-negative and positively selected for CCR7, excluding terminally differentiated effector memory CD45RA+ cells. Repertoires were generated with immunoSEQ multiplex PCR, while TCRdb's copy carries only in-frame clones and drops some. Among about 2,100,000 clones listed, just over 90% were seen once. Sample: naive CD8+ T cells from PBMCs. The receptors were sampled from a man between 18 and 35 years old in good health. Some clones in this sample may be carry-over from other donors' samples.

This chain uses TRBV7-9 with TRBJ2-1; maybe TRBD1 (6 bases). Germline V lookup: CDR1 SEHNR, CDR2 FQNEAQ (reference sequence). The ends were cut back, 5 bases at V and 4 bases at J, with 12 bases in the middle. The CDR3 has 14 residues. This chain's CDR3 is CASSARTAYNEQFF. As DNA, the CDR3 is TGTGCCAGCAGCGCCCGGACAGCTTACAATGAGCAGTTCTTC.

This clone was recorded a few times. Different DNA sequences within this sample yield the same CDR3. The gene calls are TRBV28 and TRBJ1-1; possible D gene TRBD1, 5 bases. This CDR3 has 13 residues. Germline V CDR1 and CDR2: MDHEN, SYDVKM. The V end lost 5 bases, the J end lost 1 base, and 8 bases lay between the germline ends. The CDR3 DNA sequence: TGTGCCAGCAGTCCTAGGGGGAACACTGAAGCTTTCTTT. This translates into CASSPRGNTEAFF. The variable domain in full, completed from reference TRBV28 and TRBJ1-1, reads DVKVTQSSRYLVKRTGEKVFLECVQDMDHENMFWYRQDPGLGLRLIYFSYDVKMKEKGDIPEGYSVSREKKERFSLILESASTNQTSMYLCASSPRGNTEAFFGQGTRLTVV.

J is TRBJ1-1 and V is TRBV9; 9 bases align to TRBD1. CDR1 is SGDLS, CDR2 YYNGEE, per germline. This CDR3 spans 15 amino acids. With 1 base clipped from V and 6 bases from J, the junction kept 7 bases outside the gene matches. In DNA form, the CDR3 reads TGTGCCAGCAGCGTATCCAGGACAGGGGACCCTGAAGCTTTCTTT. Its protein product is CASSVSRTGDPEAFF.

This rearrangement joins TRBV9 to TRBJ1-4; possible D gene TRBD1, 5 bases. CDR1 is SGDLS, CDR2 YYNGEE, per germline. The CDR3 consists of 15 residues. The germline V and J ends were trimmed by 4 bases and 4 bases, with 14 bases remaining between them. The CDR3 DNA follows: TGTGCCAGCAGCCCTTCAGGGCCTCTTAATGAAAAACTGTTTTTT. It encodes CASSPSGPLNEKLFF.

V and J are TRBV7-9 and TRBJ2-1; D perhaps matches TRBD2 (5 bases). The CDR3 runs to 15 residues. CDR1 and CDR2 from the germline V gene are SEHNR and FQNEAQ (reference sequence). V lost 5 bases, J lost 7 bases, and 18 bases lay in between. CDR3 sequence (DNA): TGTGCCAGCAGCCTGGATCTGGGAGACGTAAATGAGCAGTTCTTC. This sequence encodes CASSLDLGDVNEQFF.

This clone was recorded once. The CDR3 nucleotides are TGTGCCAGCAGCCCCCCGGGGGGGTTGGGGGAGCAGTACTTC. Translating gives CASSPPGGLGEQYF. The rearrangement uses TRBV7-9 and TRBJ2-7; 8 bases map to TRBD2. The V gene end was trimmed by 5 bases and the J gene end by 7 bases; junction bases not matched to a gene: 10. CDR1 and CDR2 (germline): SEHNR, FQNEAQ (reference sequence). This CDR3 has 14 residues.

The rearrangement uses TRBV5-4 and TRBJ1-5; TRBD1 agrees at 10 bases. In germline, CDR1 is SGHNT, CDR2 YYREEE (reference sequence). CDR3 length: 15 amino acids. J lost 1 base, V lost 5 bases, and 3 bases had no gene match. Here the CDR3 DNA reads TGTGCCAGCAGTATGGGACAGGGGAGCAATCAGCCCCAGCATTTT. Translated, it gives CASSMGQGSNQPQHF.

The chain carries TRBV7-6 and TRBJ2-7; 7 nucleotides agree with TRBD2. Germline CDR1 is SGHVS and CDR2 is FNYEAQ. The CDR3 spans 14 residues. V gave up 6 bases and J gave up 2 bases; unmatched junction bases: 7. This chain's CDR3 is CASRPLAETYEQYF. As DNA, the CDR3 is TGTGCCAGCAGACCTCTAGCGGAGACCTACGAGCAGTACTTC.

The genes are TRBV7-9 and TRBJ2-3; D is possibly TRBD1 (6 bases). The CDR3 covers 17 residues. The V and J ends lost 7 bases and 6 bases respectively, with 26 bases between them. Germline values: CDR1 SEHNR, CDR2 FQNEAQ (reference sequence). The CDR3 region is CASTPSASGGPWDTQYF. The DNA for the CDR3 is TGTGCCAGCACCCCATCCGCCAGTGGGGGCCCCTGGGATACGCAGTATTTT.

This chain uses TRBV28 with TRBJ2-3; 8 nucleotides align to TRBD1. Germline CDR1 reads MDHEN; CDR2 reads SYDVKM. Trimming at V came to 7 bases and at J to 5 bases, leaving 8 bases not matched to a gene. The CDR3 length is 14 residues. The CDR3 loop is CASNLDRVGDTQYF. The CDR3 bases are TGTGCCAGCAACCTGGACAGGGTGGGAGATACGCAGTATTTT.

To note about this clone: Other DNA sequences in this sample translate to the same CDR3. The chain combines TRBV28 with TRBJ2-7; 7 bases are a match to TRBD1. In germline, CDR1 is MDHEN, CDR2 SYDVKM. V lost 6 bases to trimming and J lost 5 bases; unmatched junction nucleotides: 10. The CDR3 extends over 14 amino acids. The CDR3 protein is CASSSTGNVHEQYF. The CDR3 DNA reads TGTGCCAGCAGCTCGACAGGGAACGTCCACGAGCAGTACTTC.

The chain recombines TRBV6-6 with TRBJ1-4; no firm D call. The CDR3 is made up of 14 amino acids. V was shortened by 7 bases and J by 8 bases, with 17 bases between the two germline ends. Germline-derived CDR1 and CDR2 are MNHNY and SVGAGI (reference sequence). For the CDR3, the DNA is TGTGCCAGCACCCTAAGTGGCAGCGGGGAAAAACTGTTTTTT. Protein product: CASTLSGSGEKLFF.

V and J are TRBV27 and TRBJ2-7; no firm D call. Germline V CDR1 and CDR2: MNHEY, SMNVEV (reference sequence). Deletions cut 2 bases from V and 2 bases from J, with 16 bases between. The CDR3 totals 16 residues. Here the CDR3 reads CASSLAPRPFTYEQYF. As DNA, the CDR3 is TGTGCCAGCAGTTTAGCCCCCCGGCCTTTTACCTACGAGCAGTACTTC.

This chain uses TRBV5-1 with TRBJ2-2, with TRBD2 as a possible D gene (7 bases). Trimming took 4 bases from V and 6 from J, leaving 25 bases between them. This CDR3 has 18 residues. Germline CDR1 and CDR2: SGHRS and YFSETQ. The CDR3 nucleotides are TGCGCCAGCAGCCCCCGAAGGGGGGGGCGACATAGATCCGGGGAGCTGTTTTTT. It translates to CASSPRRGGRHRSGELFF.

The chain carries TRBV7-9 and TRBJ2-3, with 8 bases matching TRBD2. The CDR3 sequence is 16 residues long. CDR1 is SEHNR, CDR2 FQNEAQ, per germline (reference sequence). Losses at the gene ends were 5 bases for V and 5 bases for J; bases not matched to a gene: 12. The CDR3 sequence: CASSPPSLREVDTQYF. As DNA, the CDR3 is TGTGCCAGCAGCCCCCCCAGTCTGCGGGAGGTAGATACGCAGTATTTT.

The gene calls are TRBV7-9 and TRBJ2-5, with TRBD1 as a possible D gene (5 bases). CDR3 length equals 15 residues. Deletions cut 4 bases from V and 0 bases from J, with 12 bases between. Germline V gene lookup returns CDR1 SEHNR and CDR2 FQNEAQ (reference sequence). The CDR3 loop reads CASSSRDLYQETQYF. Here the CDR3 DNA reads TGTGCCAGCAGCTCCAGGGATTTGTACCAAGAGACCCAGTACTTC. Full variable domain (rest looked up from reference TRBV7-9 and TRBJ2-5): DTGVSQNPRHKITKRGQNVTFRCDPISEHNRLYWYRQTLGQGPEFLTYFQNEAQLEKSRLLSDRFSAERPKGSFSTLEIQRTEQGDSAMYLCASSSRDLYQETQYFGPGTRLLVL.

The chain combines TRBV6-5 with TRBJ2-2, with TRBD2 as a possible D gene (5 bases). This CDR3 has 15 amino acids. V lost 4 bases and J 8 bases, leaving 17 bases between the germline ends. Germline loops: CDR1 MNHEY, CDR2 SVGAGI. CDR3 nucleotide sequence: TGTGCCAGCAGTTCGGGATCTAGGCTTCAAGGGGAGCTGTTTTTT. Translating gives CASSSGSRLQGELFF.

The rearrangement links TRBV27 to TRBJ1-2; D unclear. Trimming removed 3 bases at V and 4 bases at J, with 15 bases between. CDR1 and CDR2 from the germline V gene are MNHEY and SMNVEV (reference sequence). The CDR3 is 15 residues long. The CDR3 is CASSFAPVNPYGYTF. The CDR3 nucleotides are TGTGCCAGCAGTTTCGCCCCGGTTAATCCCTATGGCTACACCTTC.

The chain is built from TRBV6-1 and TRBJ2-1; the D gene is possibly TRBD1 (6 bases). This CDR3 is built from 17 residues. V was cut by 6 bases and J by 1 base, with 19 bases left in between. Germline CDR1 and CDR2: MNHNS and SASEGT. Here the CDR3 reads CASREYRDYRSYNEQFF. The CDR3 DNA reads as TGTGCCAGCAGGGAATACAGGGATTATAGGTCCTACAATGAGCAGTTCTTC.

The CDR3 DNA is TGCGCCAGCAGCAATAACCCGTACGAGCAGTACTTC. Its translation is CASSNNPYEQYF. The gene calls are TRBV5-1 and TRBJ2-7; no firm D call. V was trimmed by 4 bases and J by 4 bases, leaving 9 bases between them. CDR1 and CDR2 from the germline V gene are SGHRS and YFSETQ. The CDR3 totals 12 residues. Combining the CDR3 with reference TRBV5-1 and TRBJ2-7 gives the whole variable domain KAGVTQTPRYLIKTRGQQVTLSCSPISGHRSVSWYQQTPGQGLQFLFEYFSETQRNKGNFPGRFSGRQFSNSRSEMNVSTLELGDSALYLCASSNNPYEQYFGPGTRLTVT.